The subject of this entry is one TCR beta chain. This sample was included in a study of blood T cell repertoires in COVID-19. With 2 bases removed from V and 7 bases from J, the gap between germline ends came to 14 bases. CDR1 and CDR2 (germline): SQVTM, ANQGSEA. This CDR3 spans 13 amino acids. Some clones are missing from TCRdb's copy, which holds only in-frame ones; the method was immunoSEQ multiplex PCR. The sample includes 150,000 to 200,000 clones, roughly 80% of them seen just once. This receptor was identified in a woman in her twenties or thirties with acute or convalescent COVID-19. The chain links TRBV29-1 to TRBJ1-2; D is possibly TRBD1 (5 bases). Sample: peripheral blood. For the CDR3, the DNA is TGCAGCGTTGAAAGCTCACAGGACCCTGGCTACACCTTC. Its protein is CSVESSQDPGYTF. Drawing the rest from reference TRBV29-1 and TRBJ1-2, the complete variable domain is SAVISQKPSRDICQRGTSLTIQCQVDSQVTMMFWYRQQPGQSLTLIATANQGSEATYESGFVIDKFPISRPNLTFSTLTVSNMSPEDSSIYLCSVESSQDPGYTFGSGTRLTVV.